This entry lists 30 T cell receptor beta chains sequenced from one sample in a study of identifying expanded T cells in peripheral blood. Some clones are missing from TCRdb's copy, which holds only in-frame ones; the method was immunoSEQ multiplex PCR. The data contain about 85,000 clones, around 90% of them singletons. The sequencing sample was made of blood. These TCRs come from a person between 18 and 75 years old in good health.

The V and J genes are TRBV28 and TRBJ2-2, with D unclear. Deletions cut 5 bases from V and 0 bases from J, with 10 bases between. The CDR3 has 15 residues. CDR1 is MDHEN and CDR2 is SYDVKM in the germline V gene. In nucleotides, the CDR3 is TGTGCCAGCAGTCCCCGGTTGGCGAACACCGGGGAGCTGTTTTTT. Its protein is CASSPRLANTGELFF.

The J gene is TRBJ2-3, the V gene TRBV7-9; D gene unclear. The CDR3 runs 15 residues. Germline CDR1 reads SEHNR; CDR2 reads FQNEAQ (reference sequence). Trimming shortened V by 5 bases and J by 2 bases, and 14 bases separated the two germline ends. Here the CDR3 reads CASSARLETTDTQYF. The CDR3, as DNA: TGTGCCAGCAGCGCCAGACTTGAAACCACAGATACGCAGTATTTT.

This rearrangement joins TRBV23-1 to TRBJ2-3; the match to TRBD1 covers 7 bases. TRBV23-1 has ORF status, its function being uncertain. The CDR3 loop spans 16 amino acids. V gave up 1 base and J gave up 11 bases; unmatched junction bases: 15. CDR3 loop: CASSQYRQGYPDRQYF. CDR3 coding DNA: TGCGCCAGCAGTCAATATCGACAGGGTTACCCCGATCGGCAGTATTTT.

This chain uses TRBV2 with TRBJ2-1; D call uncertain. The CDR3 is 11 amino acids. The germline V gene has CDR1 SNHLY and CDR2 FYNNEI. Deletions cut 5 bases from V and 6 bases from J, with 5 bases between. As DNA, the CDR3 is TGTGCCAGCAGTTACAGCAATGAGCAGTTCTTC. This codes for CASSYSNEQFF.

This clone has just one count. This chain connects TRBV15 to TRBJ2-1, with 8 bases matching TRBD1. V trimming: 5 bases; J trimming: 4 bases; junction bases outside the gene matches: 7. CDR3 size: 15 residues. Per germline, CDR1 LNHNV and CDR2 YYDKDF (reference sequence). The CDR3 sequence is CATSGGTGGYNEQFF. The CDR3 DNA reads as TGTGCCACCAGCGGGGGAACAGGGGGTTACAATGAGCAGTTCTTC.

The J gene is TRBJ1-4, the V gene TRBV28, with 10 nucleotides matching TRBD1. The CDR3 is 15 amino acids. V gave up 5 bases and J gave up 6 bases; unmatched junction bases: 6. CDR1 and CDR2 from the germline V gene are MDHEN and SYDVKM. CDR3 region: CASSVSGTGDEKLFF. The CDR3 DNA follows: TGTGCCAGCAGTGTATCCGGGACAGGGGATGAAAAACTGTTTTTT.

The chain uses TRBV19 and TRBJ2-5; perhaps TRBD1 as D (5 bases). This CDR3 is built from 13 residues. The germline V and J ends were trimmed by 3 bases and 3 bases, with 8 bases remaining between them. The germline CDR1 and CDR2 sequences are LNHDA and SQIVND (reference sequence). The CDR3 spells CASSIVGEETQYF. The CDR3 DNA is TGTGCCAGTAGTATCGTAGGGGAAGAGACCCAGTACTTC.

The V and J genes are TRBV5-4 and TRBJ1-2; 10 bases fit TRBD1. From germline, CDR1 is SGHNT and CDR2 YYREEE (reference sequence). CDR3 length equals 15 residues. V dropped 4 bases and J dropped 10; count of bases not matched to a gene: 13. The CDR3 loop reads CASSPGTGVEFVYTF. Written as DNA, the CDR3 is TGTGCCAGCAGCCCCGGGACAGGGGTTGAGTTCGTCTACACCTTC.

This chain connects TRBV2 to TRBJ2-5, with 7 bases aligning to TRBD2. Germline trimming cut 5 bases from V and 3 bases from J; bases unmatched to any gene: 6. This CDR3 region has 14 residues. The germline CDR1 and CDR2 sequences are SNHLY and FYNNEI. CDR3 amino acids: CASSRDYLKETQYF. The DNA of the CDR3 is TGTGCCAGCAGTCGGGACTACCTCAAAGAGACCCAGTACTTC.

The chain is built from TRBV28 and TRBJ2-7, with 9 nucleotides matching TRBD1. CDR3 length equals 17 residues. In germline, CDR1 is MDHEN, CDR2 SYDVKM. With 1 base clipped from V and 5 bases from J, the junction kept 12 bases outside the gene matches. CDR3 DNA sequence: TGTGCCAGCAGTTTATCTCTCACTGGGACAGGGAGCCACGAGCAGTACTTC. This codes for CASSLSLTGTGSHEQYF.

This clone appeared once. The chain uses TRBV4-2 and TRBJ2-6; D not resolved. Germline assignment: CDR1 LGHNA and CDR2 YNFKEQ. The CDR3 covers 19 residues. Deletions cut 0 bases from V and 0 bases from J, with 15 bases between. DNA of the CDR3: TGTGCCAGCAGCCAAGATCGGGCCCGTGCGAGCTCTGGGGCCAACGTCCTGACTTTC. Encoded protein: CASSQDRARASSGANVLTF.

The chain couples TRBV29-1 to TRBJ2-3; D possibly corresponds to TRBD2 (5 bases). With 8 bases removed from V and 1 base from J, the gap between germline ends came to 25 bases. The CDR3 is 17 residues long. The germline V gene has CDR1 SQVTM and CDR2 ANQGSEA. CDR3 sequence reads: CSSDAPSALLGTDTQYF. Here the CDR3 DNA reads TGCAGCTCGGATGCCCCTTCGGCCTTACTAGGCACAGATACGCAGTATTTT.

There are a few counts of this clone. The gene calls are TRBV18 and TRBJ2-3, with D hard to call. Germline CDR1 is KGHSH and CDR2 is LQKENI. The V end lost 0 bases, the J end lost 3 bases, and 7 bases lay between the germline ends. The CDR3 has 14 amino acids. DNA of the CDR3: TGTGCCAGCTCACCACCGTCGTCGACAGATACGCAGTATTTT. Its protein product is CASSPPSSTDTQYF.

CDR3 DNA sequence: TGTGCCAGCAGCTTCGACGGGACCGGAAACACCATATATTTT. Protein sequence: CASSFDGTGNTIYF. The J gene is TRBJ1-3, the V gene TRBV7-2; D might be TRBD1 (5 bases). CDR1 is SGHTA and CDR2 is FQGNSA in the germline V gene. CDR3 length: 14 residues. Trimming cost V 3 bases and J 4 bases, with 10 bases left between them.

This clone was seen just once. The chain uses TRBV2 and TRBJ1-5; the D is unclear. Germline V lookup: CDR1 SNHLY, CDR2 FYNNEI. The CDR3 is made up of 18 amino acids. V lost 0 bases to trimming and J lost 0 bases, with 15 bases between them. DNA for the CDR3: TGTGCCAGCAGTGAAGCGCGAGGGCGATCTTATAGCAATCAGCCCCAGCATTTT. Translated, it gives CASSEARGRSYSNQPQHF.

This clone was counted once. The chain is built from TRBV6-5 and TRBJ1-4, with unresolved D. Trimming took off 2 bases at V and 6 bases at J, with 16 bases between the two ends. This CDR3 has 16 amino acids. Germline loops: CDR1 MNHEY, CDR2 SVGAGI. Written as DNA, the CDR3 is TGTGCCAGCAGTTACGGCTCCGGGAGCGACTATGAAAAACTGTTTTTT. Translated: CASSYGSGSDYEKLFF.

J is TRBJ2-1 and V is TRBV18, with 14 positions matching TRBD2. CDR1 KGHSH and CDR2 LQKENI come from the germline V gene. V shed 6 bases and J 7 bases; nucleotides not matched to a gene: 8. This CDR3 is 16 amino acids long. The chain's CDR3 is CASSPGLAGGRNEQFF. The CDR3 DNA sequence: TGTGCCAGCTCGCCTGGACTAGCGGGGGGCAGGAATGAGCAGTTCTTC.

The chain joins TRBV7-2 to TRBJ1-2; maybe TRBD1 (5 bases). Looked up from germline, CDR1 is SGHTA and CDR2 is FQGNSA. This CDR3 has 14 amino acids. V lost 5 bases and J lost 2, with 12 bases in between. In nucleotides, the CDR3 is TGTGCCAGCAGCCTCAGCCCAGGGAACTATGGCTACACCTTC. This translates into CASSLSPGNYGYTF.

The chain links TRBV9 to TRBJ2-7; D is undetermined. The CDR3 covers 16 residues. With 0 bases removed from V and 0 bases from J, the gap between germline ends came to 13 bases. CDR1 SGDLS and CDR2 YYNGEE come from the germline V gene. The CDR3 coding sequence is TGTGCCAGCAGCGTAGAACCCCAAGGAAGCTCCTACGAGCAGTACTTC. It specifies CASSVEPQGSSYEQYF.

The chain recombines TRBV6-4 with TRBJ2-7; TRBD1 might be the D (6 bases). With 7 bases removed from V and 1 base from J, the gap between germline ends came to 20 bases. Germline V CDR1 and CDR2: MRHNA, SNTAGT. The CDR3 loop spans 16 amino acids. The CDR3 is CASNNREHMRSYEQYF. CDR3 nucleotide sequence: TGTGCCAGCAATAACAGGGAACACATGAGATCCTACGAGCAGTACTTC.

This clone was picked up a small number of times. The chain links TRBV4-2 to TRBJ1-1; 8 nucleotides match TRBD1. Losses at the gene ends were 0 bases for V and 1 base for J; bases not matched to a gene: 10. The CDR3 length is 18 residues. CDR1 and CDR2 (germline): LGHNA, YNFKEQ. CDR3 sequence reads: CASSQEAGTGGENTEAFF. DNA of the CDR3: TGTGCCAGCAGCCAAGAGGCGGGCACAGGGGGGGAGAACACTGAAGCTTTCTTT.

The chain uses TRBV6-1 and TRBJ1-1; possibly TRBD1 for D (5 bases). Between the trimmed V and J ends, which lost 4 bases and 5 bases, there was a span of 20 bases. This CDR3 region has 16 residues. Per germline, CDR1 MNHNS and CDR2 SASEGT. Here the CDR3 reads CASSVLRGELGTEAFF. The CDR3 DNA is TGTGCCAGCAGTGTCTTAAGGGGAGAGTTGGGAACTGAAGCTTTCTTT.

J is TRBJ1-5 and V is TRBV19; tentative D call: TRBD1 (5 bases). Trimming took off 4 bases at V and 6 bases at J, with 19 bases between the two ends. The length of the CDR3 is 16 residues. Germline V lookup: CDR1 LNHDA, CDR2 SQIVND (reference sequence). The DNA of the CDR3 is TGTGCCAGTAGTACAGGGAGCTGGTCTTTGGGTCAGCCCCAGCATTTT. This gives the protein CASSTGSWSLGQPQHF. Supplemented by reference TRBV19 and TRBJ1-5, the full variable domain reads DGGITQSPKYLFRKEGQNVTLSCEQNLNHDAMYWYRQDPGQGLRLIYYSQIVNDFQKGDIAEGYSVSREKKESFPLTVTSAQKNPTAFYLCASSTGSWSLGQPQHFGDGTRLSIL.

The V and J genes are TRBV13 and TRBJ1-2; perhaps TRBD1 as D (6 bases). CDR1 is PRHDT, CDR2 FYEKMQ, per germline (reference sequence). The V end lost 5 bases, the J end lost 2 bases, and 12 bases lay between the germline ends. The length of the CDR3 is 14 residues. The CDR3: CASSLTGINYGYTF. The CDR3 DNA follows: TGTGCCAGCAGCCTAACAGGGATCAACTATGGCTACACCTTC.

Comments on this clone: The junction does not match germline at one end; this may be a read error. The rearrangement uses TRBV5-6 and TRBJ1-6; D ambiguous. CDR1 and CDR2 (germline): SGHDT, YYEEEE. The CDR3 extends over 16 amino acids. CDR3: CASSFGLGNRNSPLHF. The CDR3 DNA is TGTGCCAGCAGCTTTGGCCTTGGAAACAGAAATTCCCCCCTCCACTTT.

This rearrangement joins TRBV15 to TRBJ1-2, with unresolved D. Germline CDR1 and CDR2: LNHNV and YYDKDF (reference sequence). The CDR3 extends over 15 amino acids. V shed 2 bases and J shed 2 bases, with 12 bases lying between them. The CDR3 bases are TGTGCCACCAGCAGAAATCAGCAACAGAACTATGGCTACACCTTC. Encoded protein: CATSRNQQQNYGYTF.

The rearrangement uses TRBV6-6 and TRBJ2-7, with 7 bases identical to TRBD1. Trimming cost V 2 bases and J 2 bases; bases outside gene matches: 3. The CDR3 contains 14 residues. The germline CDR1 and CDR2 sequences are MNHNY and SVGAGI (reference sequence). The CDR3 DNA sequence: TGTGCCAGCAGTTACAGGACAGGCCCCTACGAGCAGTACTTC. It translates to CASSYRTGPYEQYF.

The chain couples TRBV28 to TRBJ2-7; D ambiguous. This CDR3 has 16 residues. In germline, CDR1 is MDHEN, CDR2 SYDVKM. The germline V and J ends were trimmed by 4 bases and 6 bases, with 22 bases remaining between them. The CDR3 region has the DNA TGTGCCAGCAGTTCCCACCTCAAATGGGCCGTACCCGAGCAGTACTTC. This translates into CASSSHLKWAVPEQYF.

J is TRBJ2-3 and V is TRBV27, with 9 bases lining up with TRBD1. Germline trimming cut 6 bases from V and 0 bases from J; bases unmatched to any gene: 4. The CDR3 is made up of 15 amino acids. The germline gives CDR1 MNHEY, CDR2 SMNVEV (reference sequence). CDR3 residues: CASRTGGASTDTQYF. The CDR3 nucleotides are TGTGCCAGCAGAACAGGGGGCGCTAGCACAGATACGCAGTATTTT.

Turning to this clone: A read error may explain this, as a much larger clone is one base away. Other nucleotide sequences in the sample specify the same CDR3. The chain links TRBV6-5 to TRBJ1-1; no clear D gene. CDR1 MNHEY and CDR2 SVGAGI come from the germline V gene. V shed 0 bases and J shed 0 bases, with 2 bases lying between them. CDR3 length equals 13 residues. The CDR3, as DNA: TGTGCCAGCAGTTACTCGGTGAACACTGAAGCTTTCTTT. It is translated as CASSYSVNTEAFF.